Below, 10 T cell receptor beta chains from the same sample are listed, as sequenced in a study of CD8 T cells in Susac syndrome. Random hexamers were used to reverse transcribe about 0.5 to 1 ug of RNA. MiXCR, run by TCRdb on the immunoSEQ multiplex PCR reads, gives a single entry per CDR3 protein. The data hold hundreds of thousands of distinct CDR3 sequences, with around 85% observed a single time. Material for sequencing was CD8+ T cells from PBMCs. Receptors were obtained from a human donor with multiple sclerosis.

V is TRBV20-1 and J is TRBJ2-7, with D tentatively TRBD2 (6 bases). The ends were cut back, 3 bases at V and 0 bases at J, with 15 bases in the middle. Germline loops: CDR1 DFQATT, CDR2 SNEGSKA (reference sequence). This CDR3 comprises 15 residues. The CDR3 loop reads CSASDEAGPSYEQYF. CDR3 in DNA: TGCAGTGCTAGTGATGAGGCGGGACCCTCCTACGAGCAGTACTTC.

The count of this clonotype is one. The rearrangement links TRBV10-3 to TRBJ2-3, with D perhaps TRBD2 (7 bases). The CDR3 consists of 15 residues. V lost 2 bases, J lost 10 bases, and 19 bases lay in between. Germline V gene sequence: CDR1 ENHRY, CDR2 SYGVKD. The CDR3: CAISEPEGEGFAQYF. The CDR3 DNA sequence: TGTGCCATCAGTGAGCCCGAGGGGGAGGGATTCGCGCAGTATTTT.

This clonotype was observed once. The chain employs TRBV28 and TRBJ1-1; D call uncertain. V gave up 6 bases and J gave up 1 base, with 9 bases separating them. CDR3 length: 13 residues. CDR1 and CDR2 (germline): MDHEN, SYDVKM. CDR3 nucleotide sequence: TGTGCCAGCAGCGACAATGCGAACACTGAAGCTTTCTTT. Translation: CASSDNANTEAFF. The full variable domain, with the rest looked up from reference TRBV28 and TRBJ1-1, is DVKVTQSSRYLVKRTGEKVFLECVQDMDHENMFWYRQDPGLGLRLIYFSYDVKMKEKGDIPEGYSVSREKKERFSLILESASTNQTSMYLCASSDNANTEAFFGQGTRLTVV.

This rearrangement joins TRBV20-1 to TRBJ2-5; D perhaps matches TRBD2 (6 bases). The germline V gene has CDR1 DFQATT and CDR2 SNEGSKA (reference sequence). The CDR3 totals 17 residues. Deletions cut 0 bases from V and 2 bases from J, with 19 bases between. The CDR3, as DNA: TGCAGTGCTAGAGATTTGGAGGGAGGAATGTTTCAAGAGACCCAGTACTTC. Its protein is CSARDLEGGMFQETQYF.

The chain links TRBV9 to TRBJ2-1; 12 bases fit TRBD2. The CDR3 extends over 16 amino acids. V trimming: 0 bases; J trimming: 7 bases; junction bases outside the gene matches: 5. CDR1 is SGDLS and CDR2 is YYNGEE in the germline V gene. The CDR3 loop is CASSVELAGGLNEQFF. The CDR3, as DNA: TGTGCCAGCAGCGTAGAACTAGCGGGAGGTCTGAATGAGCAGTTCTTC. Full variable domain (remainder filled in from reference TRBV9 and TRBJ2-1): DSGVTQTPKHLITATGQRVTLRCSPRSGDLSVYWYQQSLDQGLQFLIQYYNGEERAKGNILERFSAQQFPDLHSELNLSSLELGDSALYFCASSVELAGGLNEQFFGPGTRLTVL.

This chain links TRBV7-8 with TRBJ2-7, with unresolved D. The CDR3 loop spans 12 amino acids. Germline CDR1 reads SGHVS; CDR2 reads FQNEAQ. V lost 0 bases and J 4 bases, leaving 4 bases between the germline ends. CDR3 protein: CASSLANYEQYF. The CDR3 DNA is TGTGCCAGCAGCTTAGCGAATTACGAGCAGTACTTC.

The CDR3 DNA sequence: TGTGCCAGCAGTTTAACAGAGTACTATGGCTACACCTTC. Its translation: CASSLTEYYGYTF. V usage is TRBV28 and J usage is TRBJ1-2, with D uncertain. Germline V gene data show CDR1 as MDHEN and CDR2 as SYDVKM. The CDR3 length is 13 residues. V was clipped by 2 bases and J by 3 bases, with 7 bases between them.

V usage is TRBV13 and J usage is TRBJ2-6; D not certain. The CDR3 consists of 15 residues. The germline V gene encodes CDR1 PRHDT and CDR2 FYEKMQ (reference sequence). Trimming cost V 3 bases and J 2 bases, with 8 bases left between them. The CDR3 reads CASSFWQAGANVLTF. Here the CDR3 DNA reads TGTGCCAGCAGCTTCTGGCAGGCTGGGGCCAACGTCCTGACTTTC.

The chain has TRBV6-5 and TRBJ2-2; D possibly matches TRBD1 or TRBD2 (6 bases each). The CDR3 is 14 amino acids. With 7 bases removed from V and 6 bases from J, the gap between germline ends came to 15 bases. Germline CDR1 reads MNHEY; CDR2 reads SVGAGI. For the CDR3, the DNA is TGTGCCAGCAATGTTCAGGAGGGGGCCGGGGAGCTGTTTTTT. Protein product: CASNVQEGAGELFF.

The chain employs TRBV28 and TRBJ1-1; D unclear. This CDR3 has 11 residues. Germline CDR1 reads MDHEN; CDR2 reads SYDVKM. The V and J ends lost 8 bases and 1 base respectively, with 5 bases between them. CDR3 nucleotides: TGTGCCAGCGGCAGGAACACTGAAGCTTTCTTT. Its translation is CASGRNTEAFF. The full variable domain, with the rest looked up from reference TRBV28 and TRBJ1-1, is DVKVTQSSRYLVKRTGEKVFLECVQDMDHENMFWYRQDPGLGLRLIYFSYDVKMKEKGDIPEGYSVSREKKERFSLILESASTNQTSMYLCASGRNTEAFFGQGTRLTVV.